These T cell receptor beta chains were read from a single sample in a study of blood T cell repertoires in COVID-19. Here immunoSEQ multiplex PCR was the method, and the copy in TCRdb shows in-frame clones only, minus some. The profile shows 130,000 or so clones, around 81% of them singletons. Sequenced input: peripheral blood. The receptors here all came from a human donor in a cohort sampled during active COVID-19. The CDR3 runs from the conserved cysteine through the conserved F or W. D genes are given only for firm matches. Expanded clones get a size class; other rows say once, few or many, or leave the size out.

cdr3_nt: TGTGCCAGCAGTCCCGGGACAGGACCTTACGAGCAGTACTTC
cdr3_aa: CASSPGTGPYEQYF
v_call: TRBV5-5
j_call: TRBJ2-7
clone_size: NA
d_call: TRBD1

cdr3_nt: TGTGCCAGCACCCCGGCTACTAGCGGCACAGATACGCAGTATTTT
cdr3_aa: CASTPATSGTDTQYF
v_call: TRBV27
j_call: TRBJ2-3
clone_size: NA
d_call: TRBD2

cdr3_nt: TGTGCCAGCAGCTTAGACAGGGAGGAAAAACTGTTTTTT
cdr3_aa: CASSLDREEKLFF
v_call: TRBV7-2
j_call: TRBJ1-4
clone_size: NA
d_call: NA

cdr3_nt: TGTGCCAGCAGCGCCAGACAGCAAGGAGCCGAGCAGTACTTC
cdr3_aa: CASSARQQGAEQYF
v_call: TRBV9
j_call: TRBJ2-7
clone_size: NA
d_call: NA

cdr3_nt: TGCGCCAGCAGCCAAGTCCAGGGGGCGGATGAGCAGTTCTTC
cdr3_aa: CASSQVQGADEQFF
v_call: TRBV4-1
j_call: TRBJ2-1
clone_size: NA
d_call: TRBD1

cdr3_nt: TGTGCCAGCAGCCACCTATTTCGACAGTCTTACGTGGTGGATGGCTACACCTTC
cdr3_aa: CASSHLFRQSYVVDGYTF
v_call: TRBV11-2
j_call: TRBJ1-2
clone_size: NA
d_call: NA

cdr3_nt: TGTGCCTGGAGTCCCCTGGTGGCCGGGGAGACCCAGTACTTC
cdr3_aa: CAWSPLVAGETQYF
v_call: TRBV30
j_call: TRBJ2-5
clone_size: NA
d_call: NA

cdr3_nt: TGTGCCAGTATGCGGGGGAACTCGAACATTGAAGCTTTCTTT
cdr3_aa: CASMRGNSNIEAFF
v_call: TRBV19
j_call: TRBJ1-1
clone_size: NA
d_call: NA

cdr3_nt: TGTGCCATCAAGGCTCAGGGGGCGAACGAGCAGTACTTC
cdr3_aa: CAIKAQGANEQYF
v_call: TRBV10-3
j_call: TRBJ2-7
clone_size: NA
d_call: TRBD1

cdr3_nt: TGTGCCAGCAGCTCCCAAGGCCCCGGGACAGGGGGCATAAGCGGGTGGCGGAATGAGCAGTTCTTC
cdr3_aa: CASSSQGPGTGGISGWRNEQFF
v_call: TRBV3-1/TRBV3-2
j_call: TRBJ2-1
clone_size: NA
d_call: TRBD1

cdr3_nt: TGTGCCAGCGTTCTGAGTACCTACGAGCAGTACTTC
cdr3_aa: CASVLSTYEQYF
v_call: TRBV28
j_call: TRBJ2-7
clone_size: NA
d_call: NA

cdr3_nt: TGTGCCAGCAGCTTAAAAACAGGGATTAGGGACACAGATACGCAGTATTTT
cdr3_aa: CASSLKTGIRDTDTQYF
v_call: TRBV11-2
j_call: TRBJ2-3
clone_size: NA
d_call: NA

cdr3_nt: TGTGCCAGCAGCTTTACGAGGACAGGGACTGAAGCTTTCTTT
cdr3_aa: CASSFTRTGTEAFF
v_call: TRBV7-9
j_call: TRBJ1-1
clone_size: once
d_call: TRBD1